The 24 T cell receptor beta chains given below trace back to one sample, sequenced in a study of blood T cell repertoires in COVID-19. The method was immunoSEQ multiplex PCR; TCRdb's version includes in-frame clones alone and lacks a portion of them. The table records about 160,000 clones, around 92% of them present only once. The sequenced sample was peripheral blood. Receptors originate from a man aged 25-45 years with COVID-19, enrolled during active disease.

The rearrangement links TRBV6-2 or TRBV6-3 to TRBJ2-5, with D maybe TRBD1 (5 bases). V was shortened by 0 bases and J by 3 bases, with 14 bases between the two germline ends. Germline assignment: CDR1 MNHEY and CDR2 SVGEGT. The CDR3 spans 16 residues. This chain's CDR3 is CASSYSIGAWEETQYF. The CDR3 DNA is TGTGCCAGCAGTTACTCTATAGGGGCATGGGAAGAGACCCAGTACTTC.

The chain combines TRBV2 with TRBJ1-6, with D tentatively TRBD1 (6 bases). The CDR3 sequence is 14 residues long. CDR1 and CDR2 (germline): SNHLY, FYNNEI. Trimming removed 7 bases at V and 7 bases at J, with 14 bases between. CDR3 residues: CASIPARGNSPLHF. CDR3 nucleotides: TGTGCCAGCATCCCGGCCAGGGGAAATTCACCCCTCCACTTT.

V and J are TRBV7-9 and TRBJ1-2; 9 bases are a match to TRBD1. Losses at the gene ends were 4 bases for V and 3 bases for J; bases not matched to a gene: 15. The CDR3 totals 18 residues. Germline loops: CDR1 SEHNR, CDR2 FQNEAQ (reference sequence). The CDR3 loop is CASSSGTGLPSRDYGYTF. DNA for the CDR3: TGTGCCAGCAGCTCCGGGACAGGGCTACCTTCCCGCGACTATGGCTACACCTTC.

V is TRBV11-2 and J is TRBJ1-1; D call uncertain. The CDR3 sequence is 17 residues long. V lost 5 bases, J lost 1 base, and 20 bases lay in between. Germline values: CDR1 SGHAT, CDR2 FQNNGV. Here the CDR3 DNA reads TGTGCCAGCAGCCGTGAGAGGGTAGGGAACCCGAACACTGAAGCTTTCTTT. Its protein product is CASSRERVGNPNTEAFF.

This clone has just a few counts. The gene calls are TRBV30 and TRBJ1-2; the D is unclear. The V and J ends lost 1 base and 7 bases respectively, with 7 bases between them. CDR1 GTSNPN and CDR2 SVGIG come from the germline V gene (reference sequence). This CDR3 contains 11 residues. The CDR3 DNA is TGTGCCTGGAGTGCATACTCTGGCTACACCTTC. It yields the protein CAWSAYSGYTF.

The chain carries TRBV25-1 and TRBJ2-7, with D possibly being TRBD2 (5 bases). The CDR3 runs to 14 residues. V was clipped by 8 bases and J by 3 bases, with 17 bases between them. Per the germline V gene, CDR1 is MGHDK and CDR2 is SYGVNS. As DNA, the CDR3 is TGTGCCAGCCTGGTGCCGGGAACTAACTACGAGCAGTACTTC. It translates to CASLVPGTNYEQYF.

V and J are TRBV7-6 and TRBJ1-1, with TRBD1 as a possible D gene (5 bases). The CDR3 is 16 amino acids. V dropped 1 base and J dropped 1 base, with 13 bases sitting between them. Germline V lookup: CDR1 SGHVS, CDR2 FNYEAQ. The CDR3 here is CASSLGGGYRNTEAFF. In DNA, the CDR3 is TGTGCCAGCAGCTTAGGGGGGGGTTACCGGAACACTGAAGCTTTCTTT.

CDR3 amino acids: CASSLEWGAAPQDTQYF. The DNA for the CDR3 is TGTGCCAGCAGTTTAGAGTGGGGCGCGGCCCCACAAGATACGCAGTATTTT. The rearrangement joins TRBV28 to TRBJ2-3; D possibly corresponds to TRBD1 (5 bases). Germline V lookup: CDR1 MDHEN, CDR2 SYDVKM. Trimming shortened V by 2 bases and J by 5 bases, and 20 bases separated the two germline ends. The CDR3 spans 17 residues.

The rearrangement links TRBV7-9 to TRBJ1-3; perhaps TRBD1 as D (6 bases). V lost 5 bases and J lost 0, with 17 bases in between. Germline V gene data show CDR1 as SEHNR and CDR2 as FQNEAQ (reference sequence). This CDR3 contains 17 residues. The CDR3 reads CASSPPDSRISGNTIYF. The CDR3 DNA sequence: TGTGCCAGCAGCCCCCCGGACAGCAGAATCTCTGGAAACACCATATATTTT.

The V call is TRBV7-3, the J call TRBJ1-1; TRBD1 is a possible D gene (5 bases). Trimming left V 5 bases short and J 3 bases short, with 16 bases between. The CDR3 runs to 15 residues. Germline CDR1 and CDR2: SGHTA and FQGTGA. CDR3 region: CASSPSGLVYTEAFF. CDR3 sequence (DNA): TGTGCCAGCAGCCCCTCAGGGTTGGTTTACACTGAAGCTTTCTTT. Based on the CDR3 plus reference TRBV7-3 and TRBJ1-1, the full variable domain is GAGVSQTPSNKVTEKGKYVELRCDPISGHTALYWYRQSLGQGPEFLIYFQGTGAADDSGLPNDRFFAVRPEGSVSTLKIQRTERGDSAVYLCASSPSGLVYTEAFFGQGTRLTVV.

The chain carries TRBV27 and TRBJ1-1, with 8 positions matching TRBD1. The CDR3 is 13 amino acids. J gave up 4 bases and V 3 bases, and 1 base lay outside the gene matches. The germline V gene encodes CDR1 MNHEY and CDR2 SMNVEV (reference sequence). The CDR3 DNA is TGTGCCAGCAGTTTCACAGGGGGCACTGAAGCTTTCTTT. This encodes CASSFTGGTEAFF.

The chain recombines TRBV5-4 with TRBJ2-2, with 8 bases aligning to TRBD2. The CDR3 extends over 18 amino acids. The junction had 14 bases not matched to a gene; V was cut back by 4 bases and J by 3 bases. Germline CDR1 is SGHNT and CDR2 is YYREEE (reference sequence). CDR3 loop: CASSPTGTSSGYTGELFF. The DNA of the CDR3 is TGTGCCAGCAGCCCTACGGGGACTAGTAGTGGCTACACCGGGGAGCTGTTTTTT.

V gene TRBV5-4 combines with J gene TRBJ2-1; a weak D match, TRBD2 (7 bases). The V end lost 7 bases, the J end lost 4 bases, and 15 bases lay between the germline ends. Germline V gene data show CDR1 as SGHNT and CDR2 as YYREEE (reference sequence). The CDR3 is made up of 14 amino acids. CDR3 in amino acids: CASGGGGRYNEQFF. CDR3 bases: TGTGCCAGCGGAGGCGGGGGCCGTTACAATGAGCAGTTCTTC.

The chain uses TRBV6-5 and TRBJ1-3, with TRBD1 matching over 7 bases. Trimming removed 8 bases from V and 5 bases from J; junction bases left unmatched: 12. Germline V gene data show CDR1 as MNHEY and CDR2 as SVGAGI. This CDR3 has 15 residues. CDR3 DNA sequence: TGTGCCAGCTCTTTAAAGGGGGCTCATCGAAACACCATATATTTT. Its translation is CASSLKGAHRNTIYF.

The chain combines TRBV9 with TRBJ2-1, with 8 positions matching TRBD2. The CDR3 is 16 amino acids. Germline trimming cut 0 bases from V and 4 bases from J; bases unmatched to any gene: 6. In germline, CDR1 is SGDLS, CDR2 YYNGEE. The CDR3 protein is CASSVGGLATYNEQFF. CDR3 in DNA: TGTGCCAGCAGCGTAGGAGGACTAGCTACATACAATGAGCAGTTCTTC.

This rearrangement joins TRBV7-9 to TRBJ2-1; possible D gene TRBD2, 7 bases. CDR3 size: 17 residues. Germline V lookup: CDR1 SEHNR, CDR2 FQNEAQ (reference sequence). The CDR3 coding sequence is TGTCCGCCCACGGGACATCGGACTAGGAGCTCCTACAATGAGCAGTTCTTC. Its translation is CPPTGHRTRSSYNEQFF.

The chain has TRBV5-4 and TRBJ2-3; the match to TRBD2 covers 8 bases. The CDR3 covers 16 residues. Germline V gives CDR1 SGHNT, CDR2 YYREEE (reference sequence). V lost 0 bases and J lost 3; bases outside the gene matches: 6. This chain's CDR3 is CASSLAAGGQTDTQYF. DNA for the CDR3: TGTGCCAGCAGCTTGGCCGCGGGGGGCCAAACAGATACGCAGTATTTT. Drawing the rest from reference TRBV5-4 and TRBJ2-3, the complete variable domain is ETGVTQSPTHLIKTRGQQVTLRCSSQSGHNTVSWYQQALGQGPQFIFQYYREEENGRGNFPPRFSGLQFPNYSSELNVNALELDDSALYLCASSLAAGGQTDTQYFGPGTRLTVL.

V gene TRBV19 combines with J gene TRBJ1-4, with D possibly being TRBD1 (6 bases). CDR3 length: 16 amino acids. In germline, CDR1 is LNHDA, CDR2 SQIVND (reference sequence). Trimming took 5 bases from V and 8 from J, leaving 21 bases between them. The CDR3 DNA reads TGTGCCAGTAGTCCAGGACAGCGTCTAGGTGGCGAAAAACTGTTTTTT. This sequence encodes CASSPGQRLGGEKLFF.

V and J are TRBV19 and TRBJ1-2, with a weak D call TRBD1 (6 bases). Trimming took off 7 bases at V and 8 bases at J, with 8 bases between the two ends. This CDR3 region has 10 residues. Germline CDR1 and CDR2: LNHDA and SQIVND (reference sequence). The CDR3 reads CASKRGGYTF. The CDR3 nucleotides read TGTGCCAGTAAAAGGGGGGGCTACACCTTC.

The V and J genes are TRBV16 and TRBJ2-7; 7 positions agree with TRBD1. The CDR3 spans 13 residues. Germline V gene data show CDR1 as KGHSY and CDR2 as FQNENV. V shed 4 bases and J 4 bases; nucleotides not matched to a gene: 4. The CDR3 sequence: CASSPPGGYEQYF. In DNA, the CDR3 is TGTGCCAGCAGCCCCCCAGGGGGATACGAGCAGTACTTC.

The gene calls are TRBV4-1 and TRBJ1-2; 7 bases are shared with TRBD1. This CDR3 has 19 residues. The V segment lost 4 bases and the J segment 1 base; nucleotides outside the gene matches: 18. Germline loops: CDR1 MGHRA, CDR2 YSYEKL. The CDR3 coding sequence is TGCGCCAGCAGCCGAGGGGAGGAGGGGGCAGATCCTCGTAACTATGGCTACACCTTC. It codes for CASSRGEEGADPRNYGYTF.

This clone was recorded once. This CDR3 is CASSLVFDSSGNTIYF. Written as DNA, the CDR3 is TGTGCCAGCAGCTTAGTTTTCGACAGCTCTGGAAACACCATATATTTT. The genes are TRBV7-2 and TRBJ1-3, with D possibly TRBD1 on 5 matching bases. The CDR3 has 16 amino acids. Germline CDR1 and CDR2: SGHTA and FQGNSA. The V end was cut by 1 base, the J end by 0 bases, with 10 bases between.

The table lists this clone with a count of one. The DNA of the CDR3 is TGTGCCAGCAGTGAGGGCAGTAGGAATGAAAAACTGTTTTTT. Its protein is CASSEGSRNEKLFF. The V gene is TRBV25-1, the J gene TRBJ1-4; D gene ambiguous. V lost 3 bases and J 5 bases, leaving 10 bases between the germline ends. CDR3 length: 14 amino acids. CDR1 is MGHDK and CDR2 is SYGVNS in the germline V gene.

The chain has TRBV19 and TRBJ1-5; D unresolved. V lost 5 bases, J lost 0 bases, and 20 bases lay in between. From germline, CDR1 is LNHDA and CDR2 SQIVND (reference sequence). The length of the CDR3 is 18 residues. The CDR3 nucleotides read TGTGCCAGTAGTGTCCCCCTGTCGCGACTGTATAGCAATCAGCCCCAGCATTTT. Its translation is CASSVPLSRLYSNQPQHF.